The 18 T cell receptor beta chains in this list originate from one sample, sequenced in a study of T cell responses to AZD1222 COVID-19 vaccine. TCRdb keeps only in-frame clones here, not all; method: immunoSEQ multiplex PCR. The data contain roughly 120,000 clones, around 88% of them seen just once; the ten biggest clones take up less than 6%. Sequencing used peripheral blood, obtained on day 0 of AZD1222 vaccination. The receptors were sampled from an adult in good health.

The chain carries TRBV4-3 and TRBJ1-1; D ambiguous. The V gene's germline CDR1 is LGHNA and CDR2 YSLEER. V was trimmed by 0 bases and J by 1 base, leaving 9 bases between them. The CDR3 loop spans 15 amino acids. Here the CDR3 DNA reads TGCGCCAGCAGCCAAGATCTTTGGGGGAACACTGAAGCTTTCTTT. This translates into CASSQDLWGNTEAFF.

This clone was observed once. The V gene is TRBV6-1, the J gene TRBJ1-6, with D unresolved. Germline CDR1 MNHNS, CDR2 SASEGT. The CDR3 is made up of 14 amino acids. V was clipped by 1 base and J by 5 bases, with 6 bases between them. The CDR3 DNA reads TGTGCCAGCAGTGAAGGGTTTGATAATTCACCCCTCCACTTT. Its protein product is CASSEGFDNSPLHF.

The rearrangement uses TRBV6-5 and TRBJ1-1; the D gene is possibly TRBD1 (6 bases). Germline CDR1 and CDR2: MNHEY and SVGAGI. Trimming pared 5 bases from V and 8 bases from J, leaving 18 bases between. The CDR3 is 14 residues long. CDR3 bases: TGTGCCAGCAGTCTGACAGGAGTTGGCCCAGAAGCTTTCTTT. Amino acid sequence: CASSLTGVGPEAFF.

The rearrangement joins TRBV28 to TRBJ1-1; D remains unclear. This CDR3 has 12 residues. V gave up 3 bases and J gave up 8 bases, with 10 bases separating them. Germline V gene lookup returns CDR1 MDHEN and CDR2 SYDVKM. The chain's CDR3 is CASSFDRIEAFF. In DNA form, the CDR3 reads TGTGCCAGCAGTTTTGATCGAATAGAAGCTTTCTTT.

The V and J genes are TRBV29-1 and TRBJ2-1, with TRBD2 matching 9 bases. The V gene's germline CDR1 is SQVTM and CDR2 ANQGSEA. J gave up 7 bases and V 7 bases, and 11 bases lay outside the gene matches. The CDR3 has 14 residues. The CDR3 here is CSASSSGAWNEQFF. The CDR3 coding sequence is TGCAGCGCCTCCTCTAGCGGGGCTTGGAATGAGCAGTTCTTC.

The chain is built from TRBV4-3 and TRBJ2-1; 8 positions match TRBD2. Trimming removed 4 bases from V and 6 bases from J; junction bases left unmatched: 8. This CDR3 has 15 residues. Germline V gene lookup returns CDR1 LGHNA and CDR2 YSLEER. CDR3 nucleotide sequence: TGCGCCAGCAGCCTATCGTTAGCGGGGTTCAATGAGCAGTTCTTC. This codes for CASSLSLAGFNEQFF.

DNA for the CDR3: TGTGCCAGCACCCACTACGAGCAGTACTTC. Amino acids: CASTHYEQYF. The chain combines TRBV6-5 with TRBJ2-7; D remains unclear. CDR3 length: 10 residues. V was shortened by 7 bases and J by 3 bases, with 4 bases between the two germline ends. From germline, CDR1 is MNHEY and CDR2 SVGAGI.

The sample holds one count of this clone. The chain uses TRBV5-4 and TRBJ2-3, with 10 bases that match TRBD2. The CDR3 is made up of 15 amino acids. The V gene end was trimmed by 4 bases and the J gene end by 4 bases; junction bases not matched to a gene: 6. CDR1 and CDR2 (germline): SGHNT, YYREEE (reference sequence). CDR3 sequence: CASSLRSGGADTQYF. The CDR3 DNA is TGTGCCAGCAGCCTTAGGAGCGGGGGGGCAGATACGCAGTATTTT.

Remarks on this clone: A read error may account for a junction end that differs from germline. J is TRBJ2-2 and V is TRBV2, with D possibly TRBD1 on 5 matching bases. The CDR3 has 15 residues. Germline values: CDR1 SNHLY, CDR2 FYNNEI. CDR3 nucleotides: TGTGCCAGCAGCGAAGATAGGGGTTTGGGCGGGGAGCTGTTTTTT. Residues: CASSEDRGLGGELFF.

The chain employs TRBV7-2 and TRBJ2-7, with 7 bases lining up with TRBD2. This CDR3 spans 15 amino acids. Trimming cost V 5 bases and J 6 bases; bases outside gene matches: 13. Germline-derived CDR1 and CDR2 are SGHTA and FQGNSA. CDR3: CASSGRWGGEGEQYF. CDR3 sequence (DNA): TGTGCCAGCAGCGGCCGTTGGGGCGGGGAGGGCGAGCAGTACTTC. Filled out from reference TRBV7-2 and TRBJ2-7, the complete variable domain reads GAGVSQSPSNKVTEKGKDVELRCDPISGHTALYWYRQSLGQGLEFLIYFQGNSAPDKSGLPSDRFSAERTGGSVSTLTIQRTQQEDSAVYLCASSGRWGGEGEQYFGPGTRLTVT.

This chain connects TRBV20-1 to TRBJ2-5; no definite D call. V gave up 3 bases and J gave up 5 bases, with 10 bases separating them. The CDR3 runs 12 residues. CDR1 and CDR2 (germline): DFQATT, SNEGSKA (reference sequence). The CDR3 nucleotides are TGCAGTGCTAGTGCTCCGTGGGAGACCCAGTACTTC. This sequence encodes CSASAPWETQYF.

The CDR3 sequence is CASSLEGSGTQYF. CDR3 DNA sequence: TGCGCCAGCAGCTTGGAAGGGTCCGGGACCCAGTACTTC. This chain joins TRBV5-1 and TRBJ2-5; D call uncertain. CDR1 SGHRS and CDR2 YFSETQ come from the germline V gene. This CDR3 has 13 residues. V was cut by 0 bases and J by 7 bases, with 10 bases left in between.

This clone has just a few counts. This chain links TRBV6-5 with TRBJ1-5; a possible D gene is TRBD1 (5 bases). The germline V gene encodes CDR1 MNHEY and CDR2 SVGAGI. V was shortened by 6 bases and J by 1 base, with 13 bases between the two germline ends. The CDR3 consists of 15 residues. Here the CDR3 DNA reads TGTGCCAGCAGACCTTGGGGGGGGAGCAATCAGCCCCAGCATTTT. Translated, it gives CASRPWGGSNQPQHF.

This chain connects TRBV5-6 to TRBJ1-2; possible D gene TRBD1, 5 bases. The germline V gene has CDR1 SGHDT and CDR2 YYEEEE. The CDR3 has 14 residues. Trimming removed 1 base from V and 7 bases from J, with 14 bases in between. CDR3 loop: CASSLRLGRVGYTF. CDR3 bases: TGTGCCAGCAGCTTGAGGTTAGGCAGGGTTGGCTACACCTTC.

This chain joins TRBV28 and TRBJ2-7, with D perhaps TRBD1 or TRBD2 (5 bases each). CDR3 length: 11 residues. From germline, CDR1 is MDHEN and CDR2 SYDVKM. Trimming left V 11 bases short and J 3 bases short, with 11 bases between. CDR3 coding DNA: TGTGCCGGGGGTGACTTCTACGAGCAGTACTTC. This translates into CAGGDFYEQYF.

The V call is TRBV18, the J call TRBJ1-5; D is unresolved. V was trimmed by 6 bases and J by 5 bases, leaving 11 bases between them. The CDR3 covers 13 residues. The germline V gene encodes CDR1 KGHSH and CDR2 LQKENI. CDR3 DNA sequence: TGTGCCAGCTCTCAAGGGATCGATCAGCCCCAGCATTTT. Its protein product is CASSQGIDQPQHF.

The V and J genes are TRBV6-2 or TRBV6-3 and TRBJ2-1, with 9 bases aligning to TRBD1. The junction had 7 bases not matched to a gene; V was cut back by 2 bases and J by 8 bases. CDR1 and CDR2 (germline): MNHEY, SVGEGT. CDR3 length: 15 amino acids. CDR3 protein: CASSYPQQGADEQFF. Written as DNA, the CDR3 is TGTGCCAGCAGTTACCCCCAACAGGGGGCGGATGAGCAGTTCTTC.

There are a few counts of this clone. The gene calls are TRBV7-3 and TRBJ2-5, with D perhaps TRBD1 (5 bases). CDR3 size: 15 residues. Trimming left V 8 bases short and J 0 bases short, with 16 bases between. Germline assignment: CDR1 SGHTA and CDR2 FQGTGA. The CDR3 nucleotides read TGTGCCAGCCAGGGCAGGACAAAGTACCAAGAGACCCAGTACTTC. Translating it yields CASQGRTKYQETQYF.